This T cell receptor (beta chain) was identified during a study of blood T cells in healthy people across ages. Together with a sample-barcoded 5' primer, a J-beta primer mix was included in a second PCR lasting about 7 to 11 cycles. TCRdb called the 5' RACE reads again in MiXCR, with one record for every CDR3 protein. The sample lists 1.8 million or so distinct CDR3 sequences; 39% were seen once. Study results and caveats: Estimates of diversity drawn from one million T cells were considered underestimates. Relative to aged donors, long-lived donors carried more naive CD4+ cells and displayed higher diversity.

This clonotype was seen a handful of times. The antigen remains unidentified. Trimming took 5 bases from V and 3 from J; bases not matched to a gene: 3. The CDR3 runs to 13 residues. From germline, CDR1 is SQVTM and CDR2 ANQGSEA. This clonotype was obtained from a human donor in good health. The rearrangement joins TRBV29-1 to TRBJ1-2; 10 bases align to TRBD1. Sequencing used blood. The CDR3 loop is CSVFDRGHYGYTF. The CDR3 region has the DNA TGCAGCGTTTTTGACAGGGGGCACTATGGCTACACCTTC.